Each of the 7 T cell receptor beta chains below was sequenced from the same sample in a study of cytomegalovirus exposure and HLA in healthy donors. Vbeta (60) and Jbeta (13) primers were used in the PCR. The method was immunoSEQ multiplex PCR; TCRdb's version includes in-frame clones alone and lacks a portion of them. Here the sample spans some 98,000 clones, roughly 10% being singletons. Sequences were obtained from PBMCs. Receptors were obtained from a middle-aged man in good health and CMV-seropositive.

This clone has only a few counts. V is TRBV28 and J is TRBJ2-1, with 8 bases that match TRBD1. V lost 4 bases, J lost 15 bases, and 14 bases stayed unmatched. From germline, CDR1 is MDHEN and CDR2 SYDVKM. There are 14 residues in the CDR3. The CDR3 coding sequence is TGTGCCAGCAGTTCCCCGGGACAGGCTACCGCCCGGTTCTTC. This translates into CASSSPGQATARFF.

This clone was seen more than once but under ten times. The same CDR3 also results from other DNA sequences found in this sample. This chain links TRBV27 with TRBJ1-6; 8 bases line up with TRBD1. V lost 5 bases to trimming and J lost 7 bases; unmatched junction nucleotides: 7. Looked up from germline, CDR1 is MNHEY and CDR2 is SMNVEV (reference sequence). The CDR3 sequence is 15 residues long. The CDR3 reads CASSPRRGLNSPLHF. The DNA of the CDR3 is TGTGCCAGCAGTCCCCGCAGGGGGCTCAATTCACCCCTCCACTTT.

A word on this clone: Additional DNA sequences in this sample encode the identical CDR3. This chain connects TRBV7-9 to TRBJ2-6; D call uncertain. Germline values: CDR1 SEHNR, CDR2 FQNEAQ (reference sequence). V was shortened by 5 bases and J by 0 bases, with 11 bases between the two germline ends. The CDR3 runs 16 residues. Here the CDR3 DNA reads TGTGCCAGCAGCACTCGAGAGGTCTCTGGGGCCAACGTCCTGACTTTC. Its translation: CASSTREVSGANVLTF.

This clone was observed a few times. The J gene is TRBJ2-3, the V gene TRBV10-3, with 11 bases matching TRBD2. Unmatched junction bases numbered 0, after V lost 2 bases and J lost 8 bases. The CDR3 has 13 amino acids. Germline lookup yields CDR1 ENHRY and CDR2 SYGVKD. The DNA for the CDR3 is TGTGCCATCAGTGAGGGGACTAGCGGTACGCAGTATTTT. Its protein product is CAISEGTSGTQYF.

As regards this clone: Different DNA sequences within this sample yield the same CDR3. The rearrangement uses TRBV4-3 and TRBJ1-1; 9 bases align to TRBD1. Germline CDR1 is LGHNA and CDR2 is YSLEER. V was clipped by 0 bases and J by 3 bases; unmatched bases: 2. The CDR3 consists of 15 residues. The CDR3 DNA reads as TGCGCCAGCAGCCAAGAGGGACAGGGTCACACTGAAGCTTTCTTT. Its protein product is CASSQEGQGHTEAFF.

This clone occurred a few times. The chain combines TRBV7-9 with TRBJ2-3, with a possible D match to TRBD1 (5 bases). Germline V gene lookup returns CDR1 SEHNR and CDR2 FQNEAQ (reference sequence). The CDR3 loop spans 14 amino acids. V shed 0 bases and J shed 4 bases, with 8 bases lying between them. The CDR3 sequence: CASSLAEGADTQYF. CDR3 DNA sequence: TGTGCCAGCAGCTTAGCCGAAGGGGCAGATACGCAGTATTTT.

The chain has TRBV27 and TRBJ1-4; 9 bases are shared with TRBD1. With V trimmed by 3 bases and J by 7 bases, 6 bases remained unmatched. CDR1 and CDR2 from the germline V gene are MNHEY and SMNVEV (reference sequence). CDR3 length: 15 amino acids. CDR3: CASSFGQGWAEKLFF. CDR3 DNA: TGTGCCAGCAGTTTCGGACAGGGGTGGGCTGAAAAACTGTTTTTT. The whole variable domain, remainder taken from reference TRBV27 and TRBJ1-4, is EAQVTQNPRYLITVTGKKLTVTCSQNMNHEYMSWYRQDPGLGLRQIYYSMNVEVTDKGDVPEGYKVSRKEKRNFPLILESPSPNQTSLYFCASSFGQGWAEKLFFGSGTQLSVL.